The present T cell receptor (beta chain) was sequenced within a study of blood T cell repertoires in COVID-19 (dated by TCRdb to the early 2020s). Broadly, across the study: Samples covering the acute and convalescent phases of COVID-19 were provided by collaborators in the United States, Italy and Spain. The material from the prospective study consisted of cDNA or gDNA derived from T cells, B-cell-depleted T cells, or PBMCs. Subjects who had been exposed to COVID-19, were actively infected with it, or had recovered from it provided the deeply sampled blood TCRbeta repertoires that made up the dataset. The repertoires were released in a freely available public database intended as a resource for research on the immune response to SARS-CoV-2. The samples were drawn from the first 160 participants of the ongoing ImmuneRACE study and from some 1,300 subjects provided by 6 global collaborators. Nearly every sample came with metadata listing a de-identified subject ID, COVID-19 status, age in years and sex. HLA class I and class II types, where available, came from metadata supplied by the sample provider rather than from assay-based typing.

Study-wide conclusions, independent of this receptor: The quantity of clinical and demographic metadata differed by source and by participant and was supplied without curation.

This clone was seen once. Its binding antigen is unknown. No quality values exist for individual bases; no much larger clone is one base distant. TCRbeta CDR3 regions were amplified from genomic DNA by means of the immunoSEQ Assay, a bias-controlled multiplex PCR. The paper's processing steps were these. The number of nucleated cells in each sample was estimated from the amplification of reference gene primers within the assay. Sequence reads were collapsed and filtered to measure the absolute abundance of every unique TCRbeta CDR3 rearrangement. Productive Simpson clonality was computed per sample as the square root of Simpson's diversity index over productive rearrangements. As stored in TCRdb, this immuneACCESS dataset retains in-frame rearrangements with V and J assigned. A fraction of the clones does not appear; measured against another copy, unresolved V genes explain less than half of the discrepancy, and the remainder lacks a known reason. V and J calls and clone size are those listed in that table; D and trimming were worked out from the DNA. Within this sample are approximately 75,000 clones, with 65% to 90% of them counted one time only. The ten largest clones add up to 6.3% of the sample.

In Seattle, one collaborating source enrolled patients while the infection was active and tracked those patients longitudinally over the course of disease. Collaborating institutions collected whole blood in K2EDTA tubes following their own protocols. For TCRbeta analysis, collaborators shipped samples in one of three forms: frozen whole blood, isolated PBMCs, or DNA extracted from either of those sample types. The sample taken for sequencing was peripheral blood. The receptor's source is an older man with COVID-19, enrolled during active disease.

DNA sequence: TGTGCCATCAAGGGCAGGGGGCTTGCAGATACGCAGTATTTT. The resulting protein is CAIKGRGLADTQYF. The chain joins TRBV10-3 to TRBJ2-3, and 8 junctional nucleotides match TRBD1. V is pruned by 7 bases and J by 4 bases, leaving 7 bases of the junction without a gene match. The CDR3 starts with the cysteine, ends with the phenylalanine, and has 14 residues. Kept here is only the CDR3 DNA, which spans 42 bases and is read in frame from base 1. The germline V gene encodes CDR1 ENHRY and CDR2 SYGVKD.